Sequencing of this T cell receptor beta chain was carried out in a study of B cell selection in AIRE deficiency. Study-level results: Shared Treg sequences were biased toward short CDR3s with few non-templated nucleotide insertions. AIRE-deficient Tconv and Treg repertoires matched healthy donors in TCRBV, CDR3 length, diversity. Of some 3,300 shared Treg TCRbeta sequences, over 25% were healthy-only, just over 9% patient-only.

Conventional CD4 T cells were sorted as CD4+CD127+ cells. How the authors handled the data: Patients' conventional T cells yielded 85,000 to 120,000 distinct TCRbeta sequences; donors' around 130,000. Using immunoSEQ multiplex PCR, the repertoire was profiled, and TCRdb retains in-frame clones only, with some absent. V and J calls and clone size are as listed in that table; D and trimming were resolved from the DNA. This table has roughly 23,000 clones, 95% to 98% appearing once. V lost 1 base and J 11 bases, leaving 16 bases between the germline ends. Germline V gene lookup returns CDR1 SGHTA and CDR2 FQGNSA. The CDR3 sequence is 14 residues long. A word on this clone: Its antigen is unknown.

The sequenced sample was conventional CD4+ T cells sorted from PBMCs. The rearrangement uses TRBV7-2 and TRBJ2-3; D possibly corresponds to TRBD1 (6 bases). The source of this sequence is a human donor with AIRE deficiency. The DNA for the CDR3 is TGTGCCAGCAGCTTAGTGCAGGGGCCCCGGGTGCAGTATTTT. Protein product: CASSLVQGPRVQYF.